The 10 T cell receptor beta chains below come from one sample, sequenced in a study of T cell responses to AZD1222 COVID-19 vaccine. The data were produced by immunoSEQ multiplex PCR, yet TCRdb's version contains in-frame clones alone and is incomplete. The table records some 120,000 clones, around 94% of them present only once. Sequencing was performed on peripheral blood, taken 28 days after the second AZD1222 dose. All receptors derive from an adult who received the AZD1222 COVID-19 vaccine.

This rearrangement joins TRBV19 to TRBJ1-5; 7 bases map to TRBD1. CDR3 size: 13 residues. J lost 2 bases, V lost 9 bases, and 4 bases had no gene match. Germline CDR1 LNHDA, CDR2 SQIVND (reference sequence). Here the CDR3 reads CASRGTGNQPQHF. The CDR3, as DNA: TGTGCCAGCCGTGGGACAGGCAATCAGCCCCAGCATTTT.

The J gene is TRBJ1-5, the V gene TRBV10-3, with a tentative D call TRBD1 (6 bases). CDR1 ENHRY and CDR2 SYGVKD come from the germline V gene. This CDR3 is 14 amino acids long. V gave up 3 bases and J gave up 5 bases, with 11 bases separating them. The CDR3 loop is CAISEGGGHQPQHF. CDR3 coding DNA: TGTGCCATCAGTGAAGGGGGGGGCCATCAGCCCCAGCATTTT.

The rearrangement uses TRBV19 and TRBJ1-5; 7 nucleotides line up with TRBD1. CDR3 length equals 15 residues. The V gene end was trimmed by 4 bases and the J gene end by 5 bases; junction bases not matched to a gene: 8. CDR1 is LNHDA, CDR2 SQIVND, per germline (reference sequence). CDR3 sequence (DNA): TGTGCCAGTAGTAAAACGACAGGGCGAGATCAGCCCCAGCATTTT. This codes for CASSKTTGRDQPQHF. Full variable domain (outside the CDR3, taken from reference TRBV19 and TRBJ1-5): DGGITQSPKYLFRKEGQNVTLSCEQNLNHDAMYWYRQDPGQGLRLIYYSQIVNDFQKGDIAEGYSVSREKKESFPLTVTSAQKNPTAFYLCASSKTTGRDQPQHFGDGTRLSIL.

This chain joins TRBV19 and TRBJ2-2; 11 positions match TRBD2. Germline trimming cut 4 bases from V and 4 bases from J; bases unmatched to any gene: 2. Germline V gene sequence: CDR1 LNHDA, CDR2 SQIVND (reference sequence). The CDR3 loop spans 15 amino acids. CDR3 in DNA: TGTGCCAGTAGTAGTAGCGGGAGGGGCACCGGGGAGCTGTTTTTT. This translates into CASSSSGRGTGELFF. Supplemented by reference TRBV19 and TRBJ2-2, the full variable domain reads DGGITQSPKYLFRKEGQNVTLSCEQNLNHDAMYWYRQDPGQGLRLIYYSQIVNDFQKGDIAEGYSVSREKKESFPLTVTSAQKNPTAFYLCASSSSGRGTGELFFGEGSRLTVL.

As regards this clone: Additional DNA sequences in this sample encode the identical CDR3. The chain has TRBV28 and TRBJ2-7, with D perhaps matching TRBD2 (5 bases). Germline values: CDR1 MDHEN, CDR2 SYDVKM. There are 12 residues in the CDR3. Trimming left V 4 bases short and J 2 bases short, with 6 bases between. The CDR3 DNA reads TGTGCCAGCAGTTCCGGGACCTACGAGCAGTACTTC. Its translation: CASSSGTYEQYF.

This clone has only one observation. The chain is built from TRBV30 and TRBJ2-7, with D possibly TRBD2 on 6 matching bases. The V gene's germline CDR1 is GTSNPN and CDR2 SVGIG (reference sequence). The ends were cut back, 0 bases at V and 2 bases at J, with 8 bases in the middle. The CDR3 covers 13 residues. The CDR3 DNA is TGTGCCTGGAGTGTAGCGGGTGCCTACGAGCAGTACTTC. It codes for CAWSVAGAYEQYF.

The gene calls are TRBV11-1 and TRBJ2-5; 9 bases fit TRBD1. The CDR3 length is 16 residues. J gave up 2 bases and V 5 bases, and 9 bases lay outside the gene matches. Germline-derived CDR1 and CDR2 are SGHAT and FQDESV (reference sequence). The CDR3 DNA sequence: TGTGCCAGCAGCACGGGACAGGGTCCAGGGCAAGAGACCCAGTACTTC. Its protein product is CASSTGQGPGQETQYF.

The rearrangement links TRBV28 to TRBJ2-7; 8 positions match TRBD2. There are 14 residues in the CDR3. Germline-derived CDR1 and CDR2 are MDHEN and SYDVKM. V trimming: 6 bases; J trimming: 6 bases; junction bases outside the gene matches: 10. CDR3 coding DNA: TGTGCCAGCAGGGGGGGTAGCGGGATACGCGAGCAGTACTTC. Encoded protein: CASRGGSGIREQYF.

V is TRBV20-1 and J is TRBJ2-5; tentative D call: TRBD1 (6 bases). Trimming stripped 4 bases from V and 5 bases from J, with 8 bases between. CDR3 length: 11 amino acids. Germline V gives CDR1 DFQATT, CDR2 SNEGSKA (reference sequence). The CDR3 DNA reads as TGCAGTGCTAACAGGGAGGAGACCCAGTACTTC. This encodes CSANREETQYF.

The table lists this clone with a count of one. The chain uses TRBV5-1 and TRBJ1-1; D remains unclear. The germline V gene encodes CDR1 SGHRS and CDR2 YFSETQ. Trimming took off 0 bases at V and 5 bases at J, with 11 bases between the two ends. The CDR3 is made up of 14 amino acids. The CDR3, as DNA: TGCGCCAGCAGCTTGGGAGAGTGGGGAACTGAAGCTTTCTTT. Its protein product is CASSLGEWGTEAFF.